This passage covers 24 T cell receptor beta chains from one sample sequenced in a study of T cell changes during pregnancy in multiple sclerosis. The assay was immunoSEQ multiplex PCR, and TCRdb's table has in-frame clones only and misses some. The table has 40,000 to 50,000 clones, roughly 94% seen once. The sequences come from CD4+ T cells from peripheral blood mononuclear cells, collected in the first trimester of pregnancy. These receptors were taken from a female donor with multiple sclerosis, enrolled in a pregnancy study.

This sequence joins TRBV5-1 and TRBJ1-2; 9 bases are shared with TRBD1. The J segment lost 8 bases and the V segment lost 2 bases, leaving 4 bases of the junction unmatched. The CDR3 contains 13 residues. The germline V gene encodes CDR1 SGHRS and CDR2 YFSETQ. CDR3 nucleotide sequence: TGCGCCAGCAGCTTTACAGGGGGCTGGGGCTACACCTTC. Protein sequence: CASSFTGGWGYTF.

The V gene is TRBV6-1, the J gene TRBJ1-6; D gene ambiguous. Trimming removed 2 bases from V and 0 bases from J, with 14 bases in between. CDR1 and CDR2 from the germline V gene are MNHNS and SASEGT. The CDR3 has 18 amino acids. CDR3 in amino acids: CASSEIIRSSSYNSPLHF. The CDR3 DNA sequence: TGTGCCAGCAGTGAAATAATCAGGTCGAGCTCCTATAATTCACCCCTCCACTTT.

The gene calls are TRBV6-1 and TRBJ1-5; TRBD1 is a possible D gene (6 bases). The CDR3 has 16 amino acids. V shed 4 bases and J shed 3 bases, with 16 bases lying between them. Germline V gene sequence: CDR1 MNHNS, CDR2 SASEGT. CDR3 bases: TGTGCCAGCAGTGGAGCGGGCAGGGGCCACAATCAGCCCCAGCATTTT. Translation gives CASSGAGRGHNQPQHF.

This chain connects TRBV19 to TRBJ2-5; no reliable D call. This CDR3 is built from 13 residues. Germline assignment: CDR1 LNHDA and CDR2 SQIVND (reference sequence). Between the trimmed V and J ends, which lost 5 bases and 4 bases, there was a span of 11 bases. The CDR3 DNA reads as TGTGCCAGTAGTGCCGGTACGAGAGAGACCCAGTACTTC. The encoded protein is CASSAGTRETQYF.

In nucleotides, the CDR3 is TGCGCCAGCAGCCTACGGAGTAAATCAAAGACGCAGACCTACGAGCAGTACTTC. Translating it yields CASSLRSKSKTQTYEQYF. The chain has TRBV4-1 and TRBJ2-7; D remains ambiguous. The CDR3 runs 18 residues. CDR1 and CDR2 from the germline V gene are MGHRA and YSYEKL. The V end was cut by 4 bases, the J end by 2 bases, with 24 bases between.

The rearrangement joins TRBV2 to TRBJ2-7; no clear D gene. V was trimmed by 5 bases and J by 3 bases, leaving 5 bases between them. The CDR3 consists of 11 residues. Germline CDR1 reads SNHLY; CDR2 reads FYNNEI. The CDR3: CASSPIYEQYF. DNA of the CDR3: TGTGCCAGCAGTCCTATCTACGAGCAGTACTTC.

The rearrangement joins TRBV2 to TRBJ2-2, with 9 bases lining up with TRBD1. The CDR3 sequence is 14 residues long. Germline CDR1 SNHLY, CDR2 FYNNEI. Unmatched junction bases numbered 6, after V lost 10 bases and J lost 3 bases. CDR3 bases: TGTGCCACCCACAGGGGGCGGGACACCGGGGAGCTGTTTTTT. This gives the protein CATHRGRDTGELFF.

This chain connects TRBV9 to TRBJ1-2, with 8 bases fitting TRBD1. The ends lost 4 bases at V and 4 bases at J; junction bases unmatched: 6. The V gene's germline CDR1 is SGDLS and CDR2 YYNGEE. The length of the CDR3 is 14 residues. The CDR3 reads CASSQGQGPYGYTF. DNA of the CDR3: TGTGCCAGCAGCCAAGGACAGGGACCCTATGGCTACACCTTC.

V gene TRBV9 combines with J gene TRBJ1-3; D gene uncertain. The CDR3 is made up of 16 amino acids. The V gene lost 0 bases and the J gene lost 2 bases, with 12 bases spanning the gap. Germline CDR1 SGDLS, CDR2 YYNGEE. This CDR3 is CASSVEAATTGNTIYF. As DNA, the CDR3 is TGTGCCAGCAGCGTAGAAGCCGCAACCACTGGAAACACCATATATTTT.

The chain employs TRBV7-2 and TRBJ2-7; possible D gene TRBD1, 5 bases. The CDR3 totals 15 residues. V was cut by 5 bases and J by 0 bases, with 14 bases left in between. Per the germline V gene, CDR1 is SGHTA and CDR2 is FQGNSA. This CDR3 is CASSKQALSSYEQYF. For the CDR3, the DNA is TGTGCCAGCAGCAAACAGGCACTGAGCTCCTACGAGCAGTACTTC.

In its sample, this clone was seen once. This chain joins TRBV6-5 and TRBJ1-2; D is unresolved. The germline V gene has CDR1 MNHEY and CDR2 SVGAGI. CDR3 size: 13 residues. Between the trimmed V and J ends, which lost 6 bases and 5 bases, there was a span of 13 bases. The DNA for the CDR3 is TGTGCCAGCAGGGACCGGGATAATTATGGCTACACCTTC. It is translated as CASRDRDNYGYTF.

The V and J genes are TRBV12-5 and TRBJ1-5, with TRBD1 identical over 8 bases. Germline CDR1 and CDR2: LGHNT and FRNRAP. V lost 3 bases to trimming and J lost 0 bases; unmatched junction nucleotides: 25. The CDR3 runs to 23 residues. The DNA of the CDR3 is TGTGCTAGTGGTTTTATCGCCCTAAAGACAGGGGTTACCACGTTATATAGCAATCAGCCCCAGCATTTT. Its protein is CASGFIALKTGVTTLYSNQPQHF.

The chain has TRBV6-5 and TRBJ2-6; D is ambiguous. This CDR3 has 13 amino acids. The germline gives CDR1 MNHEY, CDR2 SVGAGI. With 8 bases removed from V and 2 bases from J, the gap between germline ends came to 7 bases. CDR3 sequence reads: CASRVPGANVLTF. In nucleotides, the CDR3 is TGTGCCAGCCGGGTTCCTGGGGCCAACGTCCTGACTTTC.

CDR3 sequence: CASSGTTGLTETQYF. DNA for the CDR3: TGCGCCAGCAGCGGGACGACAGGGTTGACAGAGACCCAGTACTTC. The V gene is TRBV5-1, the J gene TRBJ2-5, with TRBD1 identical over 7 bases. This CDR3 is 15 amino acids long. V shed 4 bases, J shed 4 bases, and the junction held 10 bases outside the gene matches. Germline V gene data show CDR1 as SGHRS and CDR2 as YFSETQ.

The rearrangement joins TRBV5-6 to TRBJ2-2, with D possibly matching TRBD2 (7 bases). The CDR3 is 17 amino acids. Trimming removed 4 bases at V and 7 bases at J, with 23 bases between. From germline, CDR1 is SGHDT and CDR2 YYEEEE. The CDR3 loop is CASSVGAGASVIGELFF. The CDR3 nucleotides are TGTGCCAGCAGCGTAGGGGCGGGGGCCTCAGTAATCGGGGAGCTGTTTTTT. Full variable domain (remainder filled in from reference TRBV5-6 and TRBJ2-2): DAGVTQSPTHLIKTRGQQVTLRCSPKSGHDTVSWYQQALGQGPQFIFQYYEEEERQRGNFPDRFSGHQFPNYSSELNVNALLLGDSALYLCASSVGAGASVIGELFFGEGSRLTVL.

CDR3 DNA sequence: TGCAGCGCCGGGAGGGGGGTCTACAATGAGCAGTTCTTC. Encoded protein: CSAGRGVYNEQFF. V and J are TRBV29-1 and TRBJ2-1; 8 bases align to TRBD2. CDR3 size: 13 residues. From germline, CDR1 is SQVTM and CDR2 ANQGSEA. V shed 7 bases, J shed 3 bases, and the junction held 5 bases outside the gene matches.

The V call is TRBV7-6, the J call TRBJ2-1, with 14 bases fitting TRBD2. Germline loops: CDR1 SGHVS, CDR2 FNYEAQ. This CDR3 has 17 residues. Trimming cost V 5 bases and J 5 bases; bases outside gene matches: 8. The CDR3 here is CASSHRLAGGYDNEQFF. CDR3 nucleotides: TGTGCCAGCAGCCATCGACTAGCGGGGGGGTATGACAATGAGCAGTTCTTC.

The gene calls are TRBV4-2 and TRBJ1-2; 10 bases match TRBD1. The germline V gene encodes CDR1 LGHNA and CDR2 YNFKEQ. With V trimmed by 0 bases and J by 6 bases, 7 bases remained unmatched. CDR3 length: 16 amino acids. The CDR3, as DNA: TGTGCCAGCAGCCAAGATTCGGCGACAGGGGGCGATGGCTACACCTTC. Protein sequence: CASSQDSATGGDGYTF.

CDR3 loop: CATTGTGNTGELFF. CDR3 DNA: TGTGCCACGACCGGGACAGGGAACACCGGGGAGCTGTTTTTT. The genes are TRBV10-3 and TRBJ2-2; 8 nucleotides match TRBD1. V dropped 10 bases and J dropped 1; count of bases not matched to a gene: 5. There are 14 residues in the CDR3. Looked up from germline, CDR1 is ENHRY and CDR2 is SYGVKD.

CDR3 sequence (DNA): TGTGCCAGCTCACCCCAGGCCTACGAGCAGTACTTC. Translated, it gives CASSPQAYEQYF. The chain employs TRBV18 and TRBJ2-7, with unresolved D. This CDR3 has 12 amino acids. Germline V lookup: CDR1 KGHSH, CDR2 LQKENI. Trimming took off 3 bases at V and 2 bases at J, with 5 bases between the two ends.

The V gene is TRBV4-1, the J gene TRBJ2-3, with TRBD1 identical over 7 bases. The trim removed 6 bases at V and 1 base at J, leaving 7 bases unmatched. CDR3 length: 15 amino acids. Germline loops: CDR1 MGHRA, CDR2 YSYEKL. The CDR3 DNA reads as TGCGCCAGCAGTCAGAACAGGGGCGGCACAGATACGCAGTATTTT. This gives the protein CASSQNRGGTDTQYF.

This sequence joins TRBV7-3 and TRBJ2-3; D possibly corresponds to TRBD2 (6 bases). Germline V gene lookup returns CDR1 SGHTA and CDR2 FQGTGA. This CDR3 is 16 amino acids long. V was pared by 5 bases and J by 8 bases, with 23 bases between. As DNA, the CDR3 is TGTGCCAGCAGCCTAGCACCGGGACTGCAAATTTCTACGCAGTATTTT. Its protein is CASSLAPGLQISTQYF.

The chain has TRBV19 and TRBJ1-6; no reliable D call. Germline CDR1 and CDR2: LNHDA and SQIVND (reference sequence). The CDR3 covers 14 residues. The V gene lost 3 bases and the J gene lost 7 bases, with 10 bases spanning the gap. The CDR3 protein is CASSMREKNSPLHF. The CDR3 region has the DNA TGTGCCAGTAGTATGAGGGAAAAAAATTCACCCCTCCACTTT.

J is TRBJ1-5 and V is TRBV5-1, with 7 bases lining up with TRBD1. The CDR3 spans 15 residues. Germline CDR1 is SGHRS and CDR2 is YFSETQ. With 5 bases clipped from V and 2 bases from J, the junction kept 7 bases outside the gene matches. The CDR3 bases are TGCGCCAGCAGTAGTGGAGACAGGGGCAATCAGCCCCAGCATTTT. Its translation: CASSSGDRGNQPQHF. The variable domain in full, with the rest retrieved from reference TRBV5-1 and TRBJ1-5, is KAGVTQTPRYLIKTRGQQVTLSCSPISGHRSVSWYQQTPGQGLQFLFEYFSETQRNKGNFPGRFSGRQFSNSRSEMNVSTLELGDSALYLCASSSGDRGNQPQHFGDGTRLSIL.